The T cell receptor (beta chain) described here comes from a study of tumor-infiltrating lymphocytes in primary liver carcinoma. Background on the study: The number of productive TCRbeta reads per sample ranged from roughly 3.5 to 8 million and was similar across tissue types. General study results and limits: Researchers found tumor-adjacent and tumor-blood pairs overlapped less than tumor region pairs.

Total RNA amounting to 500 ng was the source from which TCR beta cDNA was made with a constant-region primer. The TCR beta library was amplified through three nested multiplex PCR rounds in a modified ARM-PCR procedure. Running roughly 10 cycles apiece, the first two PCR rounds relied on TRBV1-TRBV30 forward primers together with a C-beta reverse primer. TCRdb re-analysed the multiplex PCR reads in MiXCR, keeping a single row per CDR3 protein. The table lists around 80,000 distinct CDR3 sequences, approximately 70% of them singletons. Between roughly 17 and 30 mg of unsorted bulk tissue served as the source from which RNA and DNA were co-extracted. Patients were treatment-naive with chronic HBV infection. Five separate regions were sampled from each tumor. For this clonotype: Antigen specificity is unknown. Germline is not matched at one junction end, which may reflect a read error.

There are 15 residues in the CDR3. Germline V gene lookup returns CDR1 SGHAT and CDR2 FQNNGV. The rearrangement uses TRBV11-2 and TRBJ2-2; D is tentatively TRBD1 or TRBD2 (5 bases each). This clonotype originated in a man aged 40-55 years with primary liver carcinoma and hepatitis B virus infection. Sequenced: liver tumor tissue from sampling region 1. Subset here: tumor region T1, superior pole. The CDR3 nucleotides are TGTGCCAGCAGCTTAGACCAGGCCGGGGCCGGGGAGCTTTTTTTT. Its translation is CASSLDQAGAGELFF.